These T cell receptor beta chains were read from a single sample in a study of shared clonotypes between healthy human individuals. TCRdb keeps only in-frame clones here, not all; method: immunoSEQ multiplex PCR. The sample has 2 million to 3 million clones; approximately 93% are singletons. The specimen sequenced was naive CD4+ T cells from PBMCs. The receptors derive from a man aged 18 to 30 in good health. Some clones in this sample may be carry-over from other donors' samples. The CDR3 runs from the conserved cysteine through the conserved F or W. A D gene is named only where the DNA matches it firmly. Not every row has a clone size; where given, it reads once, few, many or a size class.

V gene,J gene,D gene,clone size,CDR3 DNA,CDR3 protein
TRBV6-1,TRBJ2-1,TRBD2,-,TGTGCCAGCAGTGAAATGGTCCTAGCGGGAGTATTGGGCAATGAGCAGTTCTTC,CASSEMVLAGVLGNEQFF
TRBV11-2,TRBJ1-6,-,-,TGTGCCAGCAGCTCGCTTCAGTCACCCCTCCACTTT,CASSSLQSPLHF
TRBV27,TRBJ2-1,TRBD2,-,TGTGCCAGCAGTTTGTCCGGGAGGCCTTACAATGAGCAGTTCTTC,CASSLSGRPYNEQFF
TRBV19,TRBJ2-7,TRBD1,-,TGTGCCAGTAGTATAGGGACAGGGAGCTCCTACGAGCAGTACTTC,CASSIGTGSSYEQYF
TRBV7-8,TRBJ2-2,-,-,TGTGCCAGCAGCCCAAAGGGTGGTTGGGGGGAGACCGGGGAGCTGTTTTTT,CASSPKGGWGETGELFF
TRBV6-1,TRBJ2-5,TRBD1,-,TGTGCCAGCAGTGTGACAGGGGGCGGAGTAGAGACCCAGTACTTC,CASSVTGGGVETQYF
TRBV5-1,TRBJ2-1,TRBD2,-,TGCGCCAGCAGCCCCGGGACTAGCGGGGGCAATGAGCAGTTCTTC,CASSPGTSGGNEQFF
TRBV4-1,TRBJ2-1,TRBD2,-,TGCGCCAGCAGCCAAGATCCGTTAGCGGGAGGGAATGAGCAGTTCTTC,CASSQDPLAGGNEQFF
TRBV10-3,TRBJ2-5,-,-,TGTGCCATCAGTGAGCTCGGACAAGAGACCCAGTACTTC,CAISELGQETQYF
TRBV28,TRBJ2-6,-,few,TGTGCCAGCGCAAGGGGGTCTGGGGCCAACGTCCTGACTTTC,CASARGSGANVLTF
TRBV4-2,TRBJ2-1,-,-,TGTGCCAGCAGCCAAGATAGGTTTTTATCAAACTCCTACAATGAGCAGTTCTTC,CASSQDRFLSNSYNEQFF
TRBV28,TRBJ2-3,-,-,TGTGCCAGCAGTTCCCTCGGGGGCTACACAGATACGCAGTATTTT,CASSSLGGYTDTQYF
TRBV5-5,TRBJ2-3,-,-,TGTGCCAGCAGCTCGGGAGCTACTAGCACAGATACGCAGTATTTT,CASSSGATSTDTQYF
TRBV9,TRBJ1-1,-,-,TGTGCCAGCAGCCGGGGGACGGTGAACACTGAAGCTTTCTTT,CASSRGTVNTEAFF
TRBV5-4,TRBJ2-7,-,-,TGTGCCAGCAGCTTAAAGACAGTGGGGCCGTACGAGCAGTACTTC,CASSLKTVGPYEQYF
TRBV27,TRBJ1-5,-,-,TGTGCCAGCAGTTCAAGGAGGGATCAGCCCCAGCATTTT,CASSSRRDQPQHF
TRBV29-1,TRBJ1-2,-,-,TGCAGCGTTGGATCGGTGGGAGACTATGGCTACACCTTC,CSVGSVGDYGYTF
TRBV28,TRBJ2-3,-,once,TGTGCCAGCAGTTTCGGGTTGGGCTCCGGCACATACTTCACAGATACGCAGTATTTT,CASSFGLGSGTYFTDTQYF
TRBV5-1,TRBJ2-7,-,-,TGCGCCAGCAGCTTGGGGACAGAACAGTACTTC,CASSLGTEQYF
TRBV18,TRBJ1-2,-,-,TGTGCCAGCTCACGCAGGTGGGAGTACGTAGGCTACACCTTC,CASSRRWEYVGYTF
TRBV6-1,TRBJ1-5,-,-,TGTGCCAGCAGTCGTGGGGATCAGCCCCAGCATTTT,CASSRGDQPQHF
TRBV5-8,TRBJ1-3,TRBD1,-,TGTGCCAGCAGCTTGGCCCGGAGAGGGGGCGGTGGAAACACCATATATTTT,CASSLARRGGGGNTIYF
TRBV25-1,TRBJ1-6,TRBD1,-,TGTGCCAGCAGCAAGGGACAGAGAAATAATTCACCCCTCCACTTT,CASSKGQRNNSPLHF
TRBV6-6,TRBJ2-7,-,-,TGTGCCGCCCGAGAAGGCGAATATTACGAGCAGTACTTC,CAAREGEYYEQYF
TRBV4-2,TRBJ2-1,TRBD2,-,TGTGCCAGCAGCCAAGTGGCTAGCGGTCCCTACAATGAGCAGTTCTTC,CASSQVASGPYNEQFF
TRBV5-1,TRBJ2-5,-,-,TGCGCCAGCAGCGGATCAGGGACTCCAGAGACCCAGTACTTC,CASSGSGTPETQYF
TRBV7-2,TRBJ2-5,-,-,TGTGCCAGCAGCACAGGGTGGGAGACCCAGTACTTC,CASSTGWETQYF
TRBV28,TRBJ2-1,-,-,TGTGCCAGCAGTCTCATAAATGAGCAGTTCTTC,CASSLINEQFF
TRBV6-6,TRBJ1-5,-,few,TGTGCCAGCAGTTACGGTAGTTCTCAGCCCCAGCATTTT,CASSYGSSQPQHF
TRBV29-1,TRBJ2-5,-,-,TGCAGCGTTGAATTGGCCCAAGAGACCCAGTACTTC,CSVELAQETQYF
TRBV4-3,TRBJ2-7,-,-,TGCGCCAGCAGCCGGACGGTGAGCTCCTACGAGCAGTACTTC,CASSRTVSSYEQYF
TRBV5-4,TRBJ2-2,-,-,TGTGCCAGCAGCTCAAAGGGGGGAAACACCGGGGAGCTGTTTTTT,CASSSKGGNTGELFF
TRBV5-1,TRBJ2-5,-,-,TGCGCCAGCAGCTTGGCTGGAATGCAAGAGACCCAGTACTTC,CASSLAGMQETQYF
TRBV4-1,TRBJ1-5,-,few,TGCGCCAGCAGCCAACTTTCCACGGCCCTCAATCAGCCCCAGCATTTT,CASSQLSTALNQPQHF
TRBV7-9,TRBJ1-5,-,-,TGTGCCAGCAGCTCCTTGGGGGGCGGTCAGCCCCAGCATTTT,CASSSLGGGQPQHF
TRBV5-1,TRBJ2-2,TRBD2,-,TGCGCCAGCAGCTTGGAGGCGGGGGGCGCCGGGGAGCTGTTTTTT,CASSLEAGGAGELFF
TRBV5-1,TRBJ1-2,-,-,TGCGCCAGCAGCTTGGACGGACAGCTGAACTATGGCTACACCTTC,CASSLDGQLNYGYTF
TRBV6-1,TRBJ1-5,-,-,TGTGCCAGCAGAGAGGGCGGTAGCAATCAGCCCCAGCATTTT,CASREGGSNQPQHF
TRBV14,TRBJ2-7,-,once,TGTGCCAGCAGTCCACGACCGTTGGGGATGTACTTC,CASSPRPLGMYF
TRBV6-1,TRBJ2-1,TRBD2,-,TGTGCCAGCAGTTCCGGAGCGTGGGAGGGCGGCGAGCAGTTCTTC,CASSSGAWEGGEQFF
TRBV2,TRBJ2-7,TRBD2,-,TGTGCCAGCAGTGTGGGACTAGCGGGAGAACGGGGCGAGCAGTACTTC,CASSVGLAGERGEQYF
TRBV28,TRBJ1-2,-,few,TGTGCCAGCAGTTTTGCGTATGGCTACACCTTC,CASSFAYGYTF
TRBV28,TRBJ2-7,TRBD1,once,TGTGCCAGCAGTTCTCCTCGGCGCGACAGGGGCTACGAGCAGTACTTC,CASSSPRRDRGYEQYF
TRBV6-6,TRBJ1-1,-,-,TGTGCCAGCACCTTGACGGGGCAGACCACTGAAGCTTTCTTT,CASTLTGQTTEAFF
TRBV30,TRBJ1-5,-,-,TGTGCCTGGAGTGTTGGGTTTGCGGGTGATCAGCCCCAGCATTTT,CAWSVGFAGDQPQHF
TRBV10-2,TRBJ2-7,-,-,TGCGCCAGCAGTGAGCCTCGGCACTTC,CASSEPRHF
TRBV2,TRBJ2-3,-,-,TGTGCCAGCAGTGAATTGCTCCCTACCCAAGATACGCAGTATTTT,CASSELLPTQDTQYF
TRBV7-6,TRBJ1-1,-,-,TGTGCCAGCAGCCCCGACCTAGCGAGGGGGGGGCCTGAAGCTTTCTTT,CASSPDLARGGPEAFF